This TCR beta chain stems from a study of tumor-infiltrating lymphocytes in primary liver carcinoma. The tissue used was unsorted bulk material of roughly 17-32 mg. RNA and DNA were co-extracted from it with the AllPrep DNA/RNA mini kit. The researchers produced TCR beta cDNA from 450 to 600 ng total RNA with a constant-region primer. Researchers made the TCR beta libraries by running three nested multiplex PCR rounds with slightly modified ARM-PCR. In the first two PCR rounds, TRBV1-TRBV30 forward primers were paired with a C-beta reverse primer, and each round lasted roughly 9 cycles. TCRdb itself ran the multiplex PCR reads through MiXCR, one entry per CDR3 protein. Here the sample spans roughly 200,000 distinct CDR3 sequences, 70% to 90% being singletons. CDR1 is SQVTM and CDR2 is ANQGSEA in the germline V gene. The CDR3 has 14 amino acids. V was trimmed by 7 bases and J by 4 bases, leaving 17 bases between them.

V gene TRBV29-1 combines with J gene TRBJ1-5; the D gene is possibly TRBD1 (5 bases). Input material: tumor tissue from primary liver carcinoma. The clonotype was recovered from a man in his forties or fifties with primary liver carcinoma and hepatitis B virus infection. This chain's CDR3 is CSAGRGKVNQPQHF. Here the CDR3 DNA reads TGCAGCGCCGGACGGGGGAAAGTTAATCAGCCCCAGCATTTT.